This passage covers 5 T cell receptor beta chains from one sample sequenced in a study of a mutant IDH1 vaccine in newly diagnosed glioma. The sample's time point: week 35, safety follow-up. Every vaccine dose comprised 300 ug of mutant IDH1 20-mer peptide plus topical imiquimod. Assay used: immunoSEQ multiplex PCR; TCRdb lists only in-frame clones, some missing. Of about 68,000 clones listed, less than 90% are singletons. For these receptors, no antigen is known. Sample: PBMCs, taken from a glioma patient whose treatment included an IDH1 peptide vaccine. The source is a young man with glioma.

This clone appeared once. The chain employs TRBV27 and TRBJ2-2, with 9 bases identical to TRBD2. Germline V lookup: CDR1 MNHEY, CDR2 SMNVEV (reference sequence). V dropped 2 bases and J dropped 2; count of bases not matched to a gene: 6. The length of the CDR3 is 17 residues. The chain's CDR3 is CASSLLAGGPNTGELFF. DNA of the CDR3: TGTGCCAGCAGTTTACTGGCGGGAGGGCCTAACACCGGGGAGCTGTTTTTT.

The chain joins TRBV6-5 to TRBJ1-2, with D maybe TRBD1 (6 bases). V lost 5 bases and J 7 bases, leaving 20 bases between the germline ends. This CDR3 has 15 amino acids. Germline-derived CDR1 and CDR2 are MNHEY and SVGAGI. This CDR3 is CASSLYSDSVAGYTF. The CDR3 coding sequence is TGTGCCAGCAGTCTTTATTCGGACAGCGTGGCTGGCTACACCTTC.

In its sample, this clone was seen once. The V call is TRBV7-8, the J call TRBJ1-4; D remains ambiguous. The germline V gene has CDR1 SGHVS and CDR2 FQNEAQ. V lost 4 bases, J lost 4 bases, and 10 bases lay in between. CDR3 size: 14 residues. The CDR3 DNA follows: TGTGCCAGCAGCTACTCGGGTGGTAATGAAAAACTGTTTTTT. Translating it yields CASSYSGGNEKLFF.

The chain joins TRBV4-3 to TRBJ2-7, with 10 bases aligning to TRBD1. V was pared by 4 bases and J by 5 bases, with 11 bases of the junction left unmatched. CDR1 and CDR2 from the germline V gene are LGHNA and YSLEER. There are 16 residues in the CDR3. The CDR3 region is CASSLSTGTGANEQYF. The CDR3 DNA reads as TGCGCCAGCAGCCTTTCGACCGGGACAGGGGCCAACGAGCAGTACTTC.

This rearrangement joins TRBV30 to TRBJ1-6, with D uncertain. The CDR3 runs to 12 residues. V was shortened by 6 bases and J by 10 bases, with 13 bases between the two germline ends. Germline assignment: CDR1 GTSNPN and CDR2 SVGIG (reference sequence). This chain's CDR3 is CACDPGRSPLHF. The CDR3 DNA is TGTGCCTGCGACCCGGGCAGGTCACCCCTCCACTTT.